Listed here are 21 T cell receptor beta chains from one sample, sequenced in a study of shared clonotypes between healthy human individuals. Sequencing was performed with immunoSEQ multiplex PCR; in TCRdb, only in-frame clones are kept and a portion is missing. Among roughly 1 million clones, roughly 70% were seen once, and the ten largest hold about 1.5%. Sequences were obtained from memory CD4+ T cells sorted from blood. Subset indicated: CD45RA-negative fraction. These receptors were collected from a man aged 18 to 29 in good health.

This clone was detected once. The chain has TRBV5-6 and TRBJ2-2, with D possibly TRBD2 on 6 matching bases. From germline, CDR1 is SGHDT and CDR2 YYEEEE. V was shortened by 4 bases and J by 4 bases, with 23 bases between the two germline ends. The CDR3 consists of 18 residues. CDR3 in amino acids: CASSPGGSGLTITGELFF. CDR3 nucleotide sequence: TGTGCCAGCAGCCCCGGCGGCAGCGGGCTAACAATCACCGGGGAGCTGTTTTTT.

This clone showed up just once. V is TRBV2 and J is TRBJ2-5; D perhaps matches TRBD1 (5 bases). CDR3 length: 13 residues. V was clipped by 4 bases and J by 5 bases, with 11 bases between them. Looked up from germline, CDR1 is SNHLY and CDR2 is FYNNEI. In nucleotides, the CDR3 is TGTGCCAGCAGTGCCAGGGCCCGGGAGACCCAGTACTTC. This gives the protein CASSARARETQYF.

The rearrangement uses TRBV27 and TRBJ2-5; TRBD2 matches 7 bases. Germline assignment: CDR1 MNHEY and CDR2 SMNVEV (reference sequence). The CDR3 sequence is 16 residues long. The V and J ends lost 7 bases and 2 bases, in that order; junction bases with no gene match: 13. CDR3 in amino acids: CASTPSYPGGQETQYF. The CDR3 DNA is TGTGCCAGCACCCCTTCTTATCCGGGGGGACAAGAGACCCAGTACTTC.

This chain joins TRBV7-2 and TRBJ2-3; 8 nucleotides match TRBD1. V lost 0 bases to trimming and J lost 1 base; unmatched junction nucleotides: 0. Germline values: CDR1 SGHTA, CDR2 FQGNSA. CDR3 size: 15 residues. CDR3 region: CASSLADRGTDTQYF. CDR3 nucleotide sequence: TGTGCCAGCAGCTTAGCGGACAGGGGCACAGATACGCAGTATTTT. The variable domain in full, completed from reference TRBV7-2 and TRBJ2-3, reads GAGVSQSPSNKVTEKGKDVELRCDPISGHTALYWYRQSLGQGLEFLIYFQGNSAPDKSGLPSDRFSAERTGGSVSTLTIQRTQQEDSAVYLCASSLADRGTDTQYFGPGTRLTVL.

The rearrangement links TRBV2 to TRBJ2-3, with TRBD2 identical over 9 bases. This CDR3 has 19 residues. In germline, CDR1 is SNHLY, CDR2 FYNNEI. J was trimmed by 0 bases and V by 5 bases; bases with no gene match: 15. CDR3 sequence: CASSTNSPGLAFSTDTQYF. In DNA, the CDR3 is TGTGCCAGCAGTACTAACAGCCCGGGACTAGCCTTTAGCACAGATACGCAGTATTTT.

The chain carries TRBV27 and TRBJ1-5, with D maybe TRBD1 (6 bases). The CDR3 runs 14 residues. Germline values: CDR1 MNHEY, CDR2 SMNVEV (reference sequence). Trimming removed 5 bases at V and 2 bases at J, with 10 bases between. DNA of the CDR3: TGTGCCAGCAGTACAGGGTGGGGCAATCAGCCCCAGCATTTT. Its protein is CASSTGWGNQPQHF.

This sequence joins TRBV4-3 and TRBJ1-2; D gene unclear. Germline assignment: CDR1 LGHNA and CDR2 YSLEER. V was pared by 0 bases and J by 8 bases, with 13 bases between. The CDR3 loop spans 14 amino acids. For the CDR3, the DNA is TGCGCCAGCAGCCAAGAGCCCTCCCCTGAGGGCTACACCTTC. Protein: CASSQEPSPEGYTF.

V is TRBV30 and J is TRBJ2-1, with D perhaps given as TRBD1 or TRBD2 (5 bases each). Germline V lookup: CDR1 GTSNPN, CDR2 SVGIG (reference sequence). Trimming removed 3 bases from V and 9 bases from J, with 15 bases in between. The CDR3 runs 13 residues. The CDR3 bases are TGTGCCTGGAGGAGGACTGGTCAGGGTGAGCAGTTCTTC. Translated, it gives CAWRRTGQGEQFF.

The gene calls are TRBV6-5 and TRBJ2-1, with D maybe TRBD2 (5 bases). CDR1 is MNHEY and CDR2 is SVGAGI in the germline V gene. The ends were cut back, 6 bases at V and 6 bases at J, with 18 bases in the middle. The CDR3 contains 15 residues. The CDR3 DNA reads TGTGCCAGCAGCTACGCCATCCGGGGTGCCAATGAGCAGTTCTTC. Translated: CASSYAIRGANEQFF.

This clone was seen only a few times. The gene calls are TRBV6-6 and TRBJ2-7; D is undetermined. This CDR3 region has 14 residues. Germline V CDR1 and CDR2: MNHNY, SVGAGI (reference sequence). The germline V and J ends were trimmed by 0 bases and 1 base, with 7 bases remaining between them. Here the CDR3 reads CASSYSARSYEQYF. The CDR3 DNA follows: TGTGCCAGCAGTTACTCAGCCAGGTCCTACGAGCAGTACTTC.

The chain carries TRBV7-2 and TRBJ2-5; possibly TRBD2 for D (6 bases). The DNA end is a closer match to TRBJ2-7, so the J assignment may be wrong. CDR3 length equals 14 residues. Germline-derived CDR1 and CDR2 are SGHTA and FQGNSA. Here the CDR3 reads CASSSGGTSYEQYF. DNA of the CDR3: TGTGCCAGCAGCTCCGGGGGAACATCCTACGAGCAGTACTTC.

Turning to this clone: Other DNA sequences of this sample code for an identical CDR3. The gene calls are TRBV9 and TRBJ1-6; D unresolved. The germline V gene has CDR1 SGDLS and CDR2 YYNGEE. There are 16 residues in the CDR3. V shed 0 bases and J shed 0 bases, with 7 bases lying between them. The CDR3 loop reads CASSVGISSYNSPLHF. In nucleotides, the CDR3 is TGTGCCAGCAGCGTAGGCATTAGCTCCTATAATTCACCCCTCCACTTT.

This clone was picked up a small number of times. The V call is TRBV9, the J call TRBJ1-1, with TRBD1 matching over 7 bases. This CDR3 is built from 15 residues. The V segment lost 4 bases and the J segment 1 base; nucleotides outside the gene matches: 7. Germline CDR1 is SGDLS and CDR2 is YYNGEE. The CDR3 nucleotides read TGTGCCAGCAGCCTTAGACAGGGAGCGAACACTGAAGCTTTCTTT. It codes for CASSLRQGANTEAFF.

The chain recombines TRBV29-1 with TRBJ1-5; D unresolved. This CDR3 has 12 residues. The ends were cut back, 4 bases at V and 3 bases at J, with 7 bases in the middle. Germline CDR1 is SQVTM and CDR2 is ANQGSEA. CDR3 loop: CSVGGHNQPQHF. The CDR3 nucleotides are TGCAGCGTTGGCGGCCACAATCAGCCCCAGCATTTT.

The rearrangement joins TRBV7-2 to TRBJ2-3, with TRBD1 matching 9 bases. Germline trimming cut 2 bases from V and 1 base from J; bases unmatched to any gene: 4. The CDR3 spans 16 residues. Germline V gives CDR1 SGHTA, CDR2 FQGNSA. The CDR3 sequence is CASSLTGTGRTDTQYF. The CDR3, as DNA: TGTGCCAGCAGCTTAACCGGGACAGGGCGCACAGATACGCAGTATTTT.

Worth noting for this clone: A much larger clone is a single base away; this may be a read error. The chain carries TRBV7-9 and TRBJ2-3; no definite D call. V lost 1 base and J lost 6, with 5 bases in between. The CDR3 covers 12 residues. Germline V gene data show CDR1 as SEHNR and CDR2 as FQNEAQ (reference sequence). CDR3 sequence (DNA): TGTGCCAGCAGCTTAGTGGCGGATACGCAGTATTTT. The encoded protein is CASSLVADTQYF.

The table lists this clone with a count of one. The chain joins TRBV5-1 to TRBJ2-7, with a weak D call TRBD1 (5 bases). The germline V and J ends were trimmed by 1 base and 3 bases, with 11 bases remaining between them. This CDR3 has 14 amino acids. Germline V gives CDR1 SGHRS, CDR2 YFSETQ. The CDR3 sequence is CASSLHPTGYEQYF. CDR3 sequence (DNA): TGCGCCAGCAGCTTGCACCCTACAGGCTACGAGCAGTACTTC.

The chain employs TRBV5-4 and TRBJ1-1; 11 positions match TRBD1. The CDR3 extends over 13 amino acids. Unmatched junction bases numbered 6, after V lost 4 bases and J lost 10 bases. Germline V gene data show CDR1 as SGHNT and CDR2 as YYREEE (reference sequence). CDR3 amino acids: CASSPGQGASAFF. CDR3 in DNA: TGTGCCAGCAGCCCTGGACAGGGGGCCTCAGCTTTCTTT.

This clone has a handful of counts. The CDR3 reads CASSDYRGADTEAFF. In DNA, the CDR3 is TGTGCCAGCAGTGACTACAGGGGAGCCGACACTGAAGCTTTCTTT. The chain uses TRBV6-1 and TRBJ1-1; 7 bases fit TRBD1. Germline loops: CDR1 MNHNS, CDR2 SASEGT. V lost 3 bases to trimming and J lost 3 bases; unmatched junction nucleotides: 7. The CDR3 consists of 15 residues.

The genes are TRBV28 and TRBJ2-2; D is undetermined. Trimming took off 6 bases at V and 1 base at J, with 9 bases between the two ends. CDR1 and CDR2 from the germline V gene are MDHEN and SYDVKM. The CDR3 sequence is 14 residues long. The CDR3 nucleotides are TGTGCCAGCAGGCCGGGCAAGAACACCGGGGAGCTGTTTTTT. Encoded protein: CASRPGKNTGELFF.

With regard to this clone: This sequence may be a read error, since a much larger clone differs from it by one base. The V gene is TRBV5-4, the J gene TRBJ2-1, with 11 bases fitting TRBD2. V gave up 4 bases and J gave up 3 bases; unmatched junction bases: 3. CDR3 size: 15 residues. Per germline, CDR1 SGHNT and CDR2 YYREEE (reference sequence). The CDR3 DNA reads TGTGCCAGCAGCGTAACTAGCGGGAGCTACAATGAGCAGTTCTTC. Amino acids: CASSVTSGSYNEQFF.